This T cell receptor beta chain was obtained from a study of PD-1 blockade in classical Hodgkin lymphoma. Whole-study context: Patients were treated with nivolumab at 3 mg/kg, and this was given intravenously every 2 weeks. Study findings and constraints: The origin of the repertoire differences remains undefined, with disease activity or prior therapy as possible causes. It was CD4+ TCR diversity, not CD8+, that rose significantly by C4D1. Reported findings placed baseline TCR diversity lower in newly diagnosed patients (compared with healthy donors).

Germline V gene data show CDR1 as MGHRA and CDR2 as YSYEKL. The CDR3 sequence is 14 residues long. As for this clone: Its antigen is unidentified. At one of its ends the junction is not consistent with the germline gene, which may arise from a read error.

The data were produced by immunoSEQ multiplex PCR, yet TCRdb's version contains in-frame clones alone and is incomplete. The sample has 57,000 or so clones; 87% are singletons. Time point: cycle 4 day 1 (C4D1), after 6 weeks of nivolumab. Every patient experienced relapse after autologous stem cell transplantation, and brentuximab vedotin exposure varied. The clonotype originates from a human donor with classical Hodgkin lymphoma. Here the sequenced sample was peripheral blood mononuclear cells (PBMCs), taken before the fourth cycle of nivolumab. The chain uses TRBV4-1 and TRBJ2-5; D may be TRBD1 (6 bases). The CDR3 here is CASSPYTGREAQYF. CDR3 in DNA: TGCGCCAGCAGCCCATATACAGGGAGAGAGGCCCAGTACTTC.